This TCR beta chain stems from a study of blood T cell repertoires in COVID-19. In the study overall: Nucleic acid was either cDNA or gDNA, and it came from T cells, B-cell-depleted T cells, or PBMCs.

Authors' processing steps: Amplified reference gene primers provided the basis for estimating nucleated cell counts. TCRdb's copy holds only in-frame clones and misses some; the assay was immunoSEQ multiplex PCR. The V and J calls and clone size come from that table; D and trimming were worked out from the DNA. The sample holds more than 12,000 clones, over 75% seen once. Germline V gene sequence: CDR1 SGDLS, CDR2 YYNGEE. The V and J ends lost 0 bases and 8 bases, in that order; junction bases with no gene match: 16. The CDR3 has 20 residues. This clone was seen only a few times. The gene calls are TRBV9 and TRBJ2-1; 14 positions match TRBD2. The sample consisted of peripheral blood. The sequence derives from a human donor in a cohort sampled during active COVID-19. The CDR3 region has the DNA TGTGCCAGCAGCGTAGAGTCTCCCACCGGGACTAGCGGGAGAAGGGATGAGCAGTTCTTC. It yields the protein CASSVESPTGTSGRRDEQFF.